This TCR beta chain originates from a study of tumor-infiltrating lymphocytes in primary liver carcinoma. Joint extraction of RNA and DNA used about 17-31 mg of bulk tissue that was unsorted. In germline, CDR1 is MNHEY, CDR2 SVGEGT. V dropped 6 bases and J dropped 2 bases, with 13 bases sitting between them. This CDR3 region has 14 residues. This clonotype was recorded at least ten times. The antigen is not known. Study-wide points: Merely some 7-24% of top clones spanned all five tumor regions.

Starting material of 500 ng total RNA yielded TCR beta cDNA via a constant-region primer. Slightly modified ARM-PCR served as the procedure for the TCR beta libraries. These libraries came from three rounds of nested multiplex PCR. Primers for the first two PCR rounds were TRBV1-TRBV30 forward primers and a C-beta reverse primer (roughly 10 cycles per round). One entry per CDR3 protein results from TCRdb running MiXCR on the multiplex PCR reads. The top ten clones hold around 38% of a sample with about 66,000 distinct CDR3 sequences, about three quarters of them seen once. The sequence derives from a man aged 35 to 55 with primary liver carcinoma and hepatitis B virus infection. The V and J genes are TRBV6-2 or TRBV6-3 and TRBJ1-2; D ambiguous. Sequenced sample: liver tumor tissue from sampling region 4. Subset reported: tumor region T4, right-lateral pole. CDR3 in DNA: TGTGCCAGCAGCTCCGGACCAATGAACTATGGCTACACCTTC. It yields the protein CASSSGPMNYGYTF.